These T cell receptor beta chains were read from a single sample in a study of cytomegalovirus exposure and HLA in healthy donors. TCRdb keeps only in-frame clones here, not all; method: immunoSEQ multiplex PCR. This sample's clone table lists more than 110,000 clones. The sequencing sample was made of PBMCs. These TCRs come from a man between 35 and 55 years old in good health and CMV-seronegative. Each CDR3 is given with its conserved first and last residue. A D gene is named only where the DNA matches it firmly.

CDR3 protein: CASSPPWAGLYEQYF
CDR3 DNA: TGTGCCAGCAGCCCCCCGTGGGCTGGTTTATACGAGCAGTACTTC
V gene: TRBV14
D gene: -
J gene: TRBJ2-7

CDR3 protein: CASSIGTGHNSPLHF
CDR3 DNA: TGTGCCAGTAGTATCGGGACAGGACATAATTCACCCCTCCACTTT
V gene: TRBV19
D gene: TRBD1
J gene: TRBJ1-6

CDR3 protein: CAISPASRAGSYNEQFF
CDR3 DNA: TGTGCCATCAGTCCCGCCTCACGAGCGGGCTCCTACAATGAGCAGTTCTTC
V gene: TRBV10-3
D gene: -
J gene: TRBJ2-1

CDR3 protein: CASIESTGGTEAFF
CDR3 DNA: TGTGCCAGCATTGAATCGACAGGGGGAACTGAAGCTTTCTTT
V gene: TRBV25-1
D gene: TRBD1
J gene: TRBJ1-1

CDR3 protein: CASSFSGGTGGYTF
CDR3 DNA: TGTGCCAGCAGCTTCTCAGGGGGCACGGGAGGCTACACCTTC
V gene: TRBV7-2
D gene: TRBD1
J gene: TRBJ1-2

CDR3 protein: CASSYGGDTSTDTQYF
CDR3 DNA: TGTGCCAGCAGTTACGGGGGGGATACTAGCACAGATACGCAGTATTTT
V gene: TRBV6-5
D gene: TRBD2
J gene: TRBJ2-3

CDR3 protein: CASTGSGGYEQYF
CDR3 DNA: TGTGCCAGCACAGGGTCAGGGGGTTACGAGCAGTACTTC
V gene: TRBV5-4
D gene: TRBD1
J gene: TRBJ2-7

CDR3 protein: CASSLDRGYYEQYF
CDR3 DNA: TGCGCCAGCAGCCTGGACAGGGGCTACTACGAGCAGTACTTC
V gene: TRBV4-1
D gene: TRBD1
J gene: TRBJ2-7

CDR3 protein: CASSFRDSQNSPLHF
CDR3 DNA: TGTGCCAGCAGTTTCCGGGACAGTCAGAATTCACCCCTCCACTTT
V gene: TRBV28
D gene: TRBD1
J gene: TRBJ1-6

CDR3 protein: CASSFNLGVFYEQYF
CDR3 DNA: TGTGCCAGCAGTTTTAACCTAGGGGTGTTCTACGAGCAGTACTTC
V gene: TRBV28
D gene: -
J gene: TRBJ2-7

CDR3 protein: CASSLSPGAGANVLTF
CDR3 DNA: TGTGCCAGCAGCTTGTCTCCAGGGGCTGGGGCCAACGTCCTGACTTTC
V gene: TRBV5-4
D gene: -
J gene: TRBJ2-6

CDR3 protein: CASSLEGMGPVGNTEAFF
CDR3 DNA: TGCGCCAGCAGCTTGGAAGGTATGGGCCCCGTTGGGAACACTGAAGCTTTCTTT
V gene: TRBV5-1
D gene: -
J gene: TRBJ1-1

CDR3 protein: CASSKGTSGRGETQYF
CDR3 DNA: TGTGCCAGCAGCAAAGGGACTAGCGGCAGGGGGGAGACCCAGTACTTC
V gene: TRBV21-1
D gene: -
J gene: TRBJ2-5

CDR3 protein: CASSQDPGMQETQYF
CDR3 DNA: TGTGCCAGCAGCCAAGATCCAGGGATGCAAGAGACCCAGTACTTC
V gene: TRBV4-2
D gene: -
J gene: TRBJ2-5

CDR3 protein: CASSLFGNNQPQHF
CDR3 DNA: TGTGCCAGCAGCTTGTTCGGGAACAATCAGCCCCAGCATTTT
V gene: TRBV7-2
D gene: -
J gene: TRBJ1-5

CDR3 protein: CAISERGQGGEKLFF
CDR3 DNA: TGTGCCATCAGTGAGCGGGGACAGGGAGGTGAAAAACTGTTTTTT
V gene: TRBV10-3
D gene: TRBD1
J gene: TRBJ1-4

CDR3 protein: CASSLAGGAGNTIYF
CDR3 DNA: TGTGCCAGCAGCTTAGCAGGAGGGGCTGGAAACACCATATATTTT
V gene: TRBV7-9
D gene: -
J gene: TRBJ1-3

CDR3 protein: CASSQGDRRYDTQYF
CDR3 DNA: TGTGCCAGCAGCCAAGGAGACAGGAGGTACGATACGCAGTATTTT
V gene: TRBV14
D gene: -
J gene: TRBJ2-3

CDR3 protein: CASSLEGDSNTEAFF
CDR3 DNA: TGCGCCAGCAGCTTGGAGGGAGATTCGAACACTGAAGCTTTCTTT
V gene: TRBV5-1
D gene: -
J gene: TRBJ1-1

CDR3 protein: CASSLELGELFF
CDR3 DNA: TGTGCCAGCAGCTTAGAGCTCGGGGAGCTGTTTTTT
V gene: TRBV7-2
D gene: -
J gene: TRBJ2-2

CDR3 protein: CASSQAAPPGPNKKLFF
CDR3 DNA: TGCGCCAGCAGCCAAGCGGCACCTCCAGGGCCGAATAAAAAACTGTTTTTT
V gene: TRBV4-1
D gene: -
J gene: TRBJ1-4

CDR3 protein: CAISESMTGNYGYTF
CDR3 DNA: TGTGCCATCAGTGAGTCGATGACAGGGAACTATGGCTACACCTTC
V gene: TRBV10-3
D gene: TRBD1
J gene: TRBJ1-2

CDR3 protein: CASSQELVGTYNSPLHF
CDR3 DNA: TGCGCCAGCAGCCAAGAACTGGTGGGGACATATAATTCACCCCTCCACTTT
V gene: TRBV4-3
D gene: -
J gene: TRBJ1-6

CDR3 protein: CASSFTEGYGYTF
CDR3 DNA: TGTGCCAGCAGCTTTACGGAGGGATATGGCTACACCTTC
V gene: TRBV7-8
D gene: -
J gene: TRBJ1-2

CDR3 protein: CASSRTVNTEAFF
CDR3 DNA: TGTGCCAGCAGCAGGACAGTTAACACTGAAGCTTTCTTT
V gene: TRBV7-2
D gene: -
J gene: TRBJ1-1

CDR3 protein: CASSSGRGVEKLFF
CDR3 DNA: TGTGCCAGCAGCAGTGGCAGGGGAGTTGAAAAACTGTTTTTT
V gene: TRBV2
D gene: -
J gene: TRBJ1-4

CDR3 protein: CASSIDLRTVPEAFF
CDR3 DNA: TGTGCCAGTAGTATAGATCTTCGAACGGTTCCTGAAGCTTTCTTT
V gene: TRBV19
D gene: -
J gene: TRBJ1-1

CDR3 protein: CASSPASTATNEKLFF
CDR3 DNA: TGTGCCAGCTCCCCTGCCTCGACAGCAACTAATGAAAAACTGTTTTTT
V gene: TRBV18
D gene: -
J gene: TRBJ1-4

CDR3 protein: CASSVPAGGFNEQFF
CDR3 DNA: TGTGCCAGCAGCGTCCCGGCGGGGGGGTTCAATGAGCAGTTCTTC
V gene: TRBV7-2
D gene: TRBD2
J gene: TRBJ2-1

CDR3 protein: CASSAIAGVYQETQYF
CDR3 DNA: TGTGCCAGCAGCGCGATAGCGGGGGTCTACCAAGAGACCCAGTACTTC
V gene: TRBV7-2
D gene: TRBD2
J gene: TRBJ2-5

CDR3 protein: CASRPMGQGYGYTF
CDR3 DNA: TGTGCCAGCAGACCTATGGGACAGGGATATGGCTACACCTTC
V gene: TRBV28
D gene: TRBD1
J gene: TRBJ1-2

CDR3 protein: CASSSGTGAYEQYF
CDR3 DNA: TGTGCCAGCAGTTCCGGGACAGGGGCCTACGAGCAGTACTTC
V gene: TRBV5-6
D gene: TRBD1
J gene: TRBJ2-7

CDR3 protein: CASSSELETGTQYF
CDR3 DNA: TGTGCCAGCAGCTCCGAACTAGAAACTGGGACCCAGTACTTC
V gene: TRBV5-4
D gene: -
J gene: TRBJ2-5

CDR3 protein: CASSVTGTTGTDTQYF
CDR3 DNA: TGTGCCAGCTCCGTCACCGGGACTACTGGCACAGATACGCAGTATTTT
V gene: TRBV7-9
D gene: TRBD2
J gene: TRBJ2-3

CDR3 protein: CASSLEDREVGSPLHF
CDR3 DNA: TGCGCCAGCAGCTTGGAAGACAGGGAGGTTGGTTCACCCCTCCACTTT
V gene: TRBV5-1
D gene: TRBD1
J gene: TRBJ1-6

CDR3 protein: CASSLGPGPYEQYF
CDR3 DNA: TGTGCCAGCAGCTTAGGACCAGGGCCCTACGAGCAGTACTTC
V gene: TRBV11-3
D gene: -
J gene: TRBJ2-7